This passage covers 10 T cell receptor beta chains from one sample sequenced in a study of blood T cells in healthy people across ages. Sample-barcoded 5' priming and a J-beta primer mix drove a second PCR of roughly 6 to 12 cycles. TCRdb independently ran MiXCR on the 5' RACE reads; one entry per CDR3 protein. The sample contains hundreds of thousands of distinct CDR3 sequences, around 41% of which appear only once. The sample comprised blood. The origin of the receptors is a man older than 75 in good health.

This clonotype has more than one count but fewer than ten. The chain carries TRBV28 and TRBJ2-5, with D perhaps TRBD2 (6 bases). Per the germline V gene, CDR1 is MDHEN and CDR2 is SYDVKM. This CDR3 is built from 15 residues. The V end lost 5 bases, the J end lost 5 bases, and 18 bases lay between the germline ends. CDR3: CASSPLQGEDETQYF. The CDR3 coding sequence is TGTGCCAGCAGTCCTCTCCAAGGGGAGGATGAGACCCAGTACTTC.

The chain combines TRBV7-2 with TRBJ2-3; 10 positions match TRBD2. J gave up 4 bases and V 0 bases, and 7 bases lay outside the gene matches. The germline V gene has CDR1 SGHTA and CDR2 FQGNSA. The CDR3 extends over 17 amino acids. The CDR3 sequence: CASSLAGSGRAADTQYF. The CDR3 coding sequence is TGTGCCAGCAGCTTAGCGGGGAGCGGGAGGGCGGCAGATACGCAGTATTTT.

The chain carries TRBV6-1 and TRBJ1-1; 7 positions match TRBD1. Germline V gene data show CDR1 as MNHNS and CDR2 as SASEGT. CDR3 size: 12 residues. Unmatched junction bases numbered 7, after V lost 9 bases and J lost 6 bases. The CDR3 DNA is TGTGCCAGAACCAGAGACAGGGCTGAAGCTTTCTTT. Translated, it gives CARTRDRAEAFF.

This clonotype was picked up many times. V usage is TRBV6-5 and J usage is TRBJ2-7, with TRBD1 matching over 7 bases. The V and J ends lost 5 bases and 5 bases, in that order; junction bases with no gene match: 9. The CDR3 loop spans 14 amino acids. The germline V gene encodes CDR1 MNHEY and CDR2 SVGAGI. The CDR3 loop reads CASSVGTASDEQYF. The CDR3 DNA is TGTGCCAGCAGTGTCGGGACAGCTTCTGACGAGCAGTACTTC.

The chain uses TRBV12-3 or TRBV12-4 and TRBJ2-5; maybe TRBD2 (6 bases). The J call may not be correct, given that the DNA end is closer to TRBJ2-7. The CDR3 runs to 19 residues. The chain's CDR3 is CASSQYGGRAGTSAYEQYF. Written as DNA, the CDR3 is TGTGCCAGCAGCCAATACGGGGGACGGGCCGGGACTTCTGCCTACGAGCAGTACTTC.

This clonotype was recorded a few times. The chain joins TRBV3-1 to TRBJ2-4; no clear D gene. The J call is doubtful: the DNA matches TRBJ2-7 better. The CDR3 totals 13 residues. The germline V gene encodes CDR1 LGHDT and CDR2 YNNKEL (reference sequence). CDR3 protein: CASSQEIAHEQYF. The CDR3 DNA follows: TGTGCCAGCAGCCAAGAGATCGCCCACGAGCAGTACTTC.

The V gene is TRBV28, the J gene TRBJ2-2, with 7 bases identical to TRBD1. Germline trimming cut 2 bases from V and 6 bases from J; bases unmatched to any gene: 6. From germline, CDR1 is MDHEN and CDR2 SYDVKM. The CDR3 runs 15 residues. Here the CDR3 reads CASSLTATGAGELFF. In nucleotides, the CDR3 is TGTGCCAGCAGTTTAACGGCCACAGGGGCCGGGGAGCTGTTTTTT.

This clonotype was counted between two and nine times. The J gene is TRBJ2-5, the V gene TRBV7-8; TRBD2 matches 9 bases. The DNA matches TRBJ2-7 better at its end, which makes the J call doubtful. From germline, CDR1 is SGHVS and CDR2 FQNEAQ. The CDR3 has 16 residues. The DNA for the CDR3 is TGTGCCAGCAGCTTAGCGGGGACTAGCATTGTCTACGAGCAGTACTTC. Its protein product is CASSLAGTSIVYEQYF.

The genes are TRBV29-1 and TRBJ2-2, with TRBD1 matching over 10 bases. V lost 7 bases to trimming and J lost 7 bases; unmatched junction nucleotides: 3. Germline CDR1 SQVTM, CDR2 ANQGSEA. The CDR3 loop spans 12 amino acids. In DNA form, the CDR3 reads TGCAGCGGCGGACAGGGGGTCGGGGAGCTGTTTTTT. As protein: CSGGQGVGELFF.

The chain recombines TRBV29-1 with TRBJ2-7, with a possible D match to TRBD1 (6 bases). The V and J ends lost 4 bases and 4 bases respectively, with 20 bases between them. The V gene's germline CDR1 is SQVTM and CDR2 ANQGSEA. The CDR3 runs 15 residues. CDR3 region: CSVAPIQGVTYEQYF. The CDR3 nucleotides read TGCAGCGTTGCCCCCATACAGGGTGTTACATACGAGCAGTACTTC.